The 25 T cell receptor beta chains reported below all come from one sample, sequenced in a study of blood T cell repertoires in COVID-19. The data were produced by immunoSEQ multiplex PCR, yet TCRdb's version contains in-frame clones alone and is incomplete. The sample includes 70,000 or so clones, roughly 86% of them seen just once. The sample comprised peripheral blood. The receptors stem from a man between 65 and 85 years old with active COVID-19.

The rearrangement uses TRBV3-1 (or the pseudogene TRBV3-2) and TRBJ2-5; 7 bases align to TRBD2. The CDR3 has 12 amino acids. V was pared by 4 bases and J by 10 bases, with 6 bases of the junction left unmatched. Germline V gene sequence: CDR1 LGHDT, CDR2 YNNKEL (reference sequence). CDR3 sequence: CASSPTRGVQYF. The DNA of the CDR3 is TGTGCCAGCAGCCCCACCCGGGGGGTCCAGTACTTC.

In its sample, this clone was seen once. CDR3: CASSQDRGSGTQYF. The CDR3 DNA reads as TGTGCCAGCAGCCAGGACAGGGGGTCTGGTACGCAGTATTTT. This chain uses TRBV6-4 with TRBJ2-3; 10 bases are shared with TRBD1. Germline CDR1 and CDR2: MRHNA and SNTAGT. The CDR3 covers 14 residues. The V gene end was trimmed by 6 bases and the J gene end by 8 bases; junction bases not matched to a gene: 8.

J is TRBJ2-2 and V is TRBV5-4; 9 nucleotides agree with TRBD1. Trimming removed 4 bases from V and 4 bases from J; junction bases left unmatched: 5. CDR1 and CDR2 from the germline V gene are SGHNT and YYREEE (reference sequence). The CDR3 contains 15 residues. CDR3 protein: CASSPGTGSTGELFF. The CDR3, as DNA: TGTGCCAGCAGCCCCGGGACAGGGAGCACCGGGGAGCTGTTTTTT.

The chain combines TRBV2 with TRBJ2-1; TRBD1 aligns across 7 bases. From germline, CDR1 is SNHLY and CDR2 FYNNEI. The CDR3 is 15 residues long. V gave up 10 bases and J gave up 2 bases; unmatched junction bases: 11. The chain's CDR3 is CATEARDRPYNEQFF. CDR3 bases: TGTGCCACCGAAGCCCGGGACAGACCCTACAATGAGCAGTTCTTC.

CDR3 DNA sequence: TGTGCCAGCAGTTTGGCCAGAAACGACTATGGCTACACCTTC. Its protein product is CASSLARNDYGYTF. This sequence joins TRBV28 and TRBJ1-2; unclear D gene. This CDR3 is 14 amino acids long. V was shortened by 3 bases and J by 3 bases, with 11 bases between the two germline ends. Germline V gene data show CDR1 as MDHEN and CDR2 as SYDVKM.

The chain is built from TRBV7-9 and TRBJ1-1; tentative D call: TRBD1 (6 bases). Germline loops: CDR1 SEHNR, CDR2 FQNEAQ (reference sequence). This CDR3 is 13 amino acids long. Trimming removed 1 base at V and 5 bases at J, with 8 bases between. The CDR3: CASSLGGPTEAFF. DNA of the CDR3: TGTGCCAGCAGCTTAGGGGGGCCTACTGAAGCTTTCTTT.

V gene TRBV2 combines with J gene TRBJ1-1; TRBD1 matches at 7 bases. Losses at the gene ends were 7 bases for V and 5 bases for J; bases not matched to a gene: 7. Germline lookup yields CDR1 SNHLY and CDR2 FYNNEI. The CDR3 runs 13 residues. CDR3 residues: CASIGDRGTEAFF. The DNA for the CDR3 is TGTGCCAGCATTGGGGACAGAGGGACTGAAGCTTTCTTT.

The rearrangement links TRBV4-3 to TRBJ2-5, with 7 bases aligning to TRBD1. The CDR3 is 14 residues long. Germline V gene lookup returns CDR1 LGHNA and CDR2 YSLEER. V was clipped by 3 bases and J by 1 base; unmatched bases: 2. The CDR3 loop reads CASSQGQTQETQYF. Here the CDR3 DNA reads TGCGCCAGCAGCCAGGGACAGACCCAAGAGACCCAGTACTTC.

This chain connects TRBV19 to TRBJ2-5, with 11 bases lining up with TRBD1. The CDR3 is made up of 15 amino acids. Trimming took 3 bases from V and 4 from J; bases not matched to a gene: 4. CDR1 is LNHDA and CDR2 is SQIVND in the germline V gene (reference sequence). The CDR3 DNA reads as TGTGCCAGTAGTATCGGGGGGACAGGGGGAGAGACCCAGTACTTC. Translated: CASSIGGTGGETQYF. Together with reference TRBV19 and TRBJ2-5, the CDR3 gives the full variable domain: DGGITQSPKYLFRKEGQNVTLSCEQNLNHDAMYWYRQDPGQGLRLIYYSQIVNDFQKGDIAEGYSVSREKKESFPLTVTSAQKNPTAFYLCASSIGGTGGETQYFGPGTRLLVL.

CDR3 loop: CASGLADTYEQYF. The DNA of the CDR3 is TGTGCCAGCGGACTAGCTGACACCTACGAGCAGTACTTC. The chain has TRBV7-9 and TRBJ2-7; TRBD2 aligns across 8 bases. CDR3 length: 13 amino acids. V shed 8 bases and J 2 bases; nucleotides not matched to a gene: 5. Germline values: CDR1 SEHNR, CDR2 FQNEAQ (reference sequence).

Concerning this clone: Its ends do not fully match the called genes, so a read error is possible. Different DNA sequences within this sample yield the same CDR3. The chain carries TRBV4-2 and TRBJ2-7; 11 bases align to TRBD2. Germline V gives CDR1 LGHNA, CDR2 YNFKEQ. There are 13 residues in the CDR3. Here the CDR3 DNA reads TGTGCCAGCAGCCAAGGCCCGGGACTAGCGGTTCACTTC. Amino acid sequence: CASSQGPGLAVHF.

The rearrangement links TRBV30 to TRBJ1-2, with D possibly TRBD1 on 5 matching bases. V was trimmed by 0 bases and J by 7 bases, leaving 6 bases between them. Germline V gene lookup returns CDR1 GTSNPN and CDR2 SVGIG (reference sequence). The CDR3 has 11 residues. The CDR3 sequence: CAWSVGAGYTF. Written as DNA, the CDR3 is TGTGCCTGGAGTGTTGGGGCTGGCTACACCTTC.

CDR3 sequence (DNA): TGTGCCAGCAGCCCCGGGGCGCTAGCGGGGACCGGGGAGCTGTTTTTT. This translates into CASSPGALAGTGELFF. The genes are TRBV7-3 and TRBJ2-2; TRBD2 matches 9 bases. V shed 5 bases and J 5 bases; nucleotides not matched to a gene: 9. There are 16 residues in the CDR3. Germline CDR1 reads SGHTA; CDR2 reads FQGTGA.

J is TRBJ2-1 and V is TRBV6-4; 15 bases align to TRBD2. This CDR3 is 20 amino acids long. Germline V lookup: CDR1 MRHNA, CDR2 SNTAGT. The V gene end was trimmed by 7 bases and the J gene end by 2 bases; junction bases not matched to a gene: 15. CDR3 sequence (DNA): TGTGCCAGCACCATATCCGGACTAGCGGGAGGGCCACGGACCTACAATGAGCAGTTCTTC. This encodes CASTISGLAGGPRTYNEQFF.

The sample holds a few counts of this clone. The rearrangement links TRBV25-1 to TRBJ1-3; a possible D gene is TRBD1 (5 bases). Germline CDR1 reads MGHDK; CDR2 reads SYGVNS. With 1 base removed from V and 0 bases from J, the gap between germline ends came to 10 bases. CDR3 length equals 16 residues. CDR3 DNA: TGTGCCAGCAGTGAATGGGGCGACCCCTCTGGAAACACCATATATTTT. It is translated as CASSEWGDPSGNTIYF.

This chain connects TRBV28 to TRBJ2-1; D is uncertain. CDR3 length: 14 amino acids. Per the germline V gene, CDR1 is MDHEN and CDR2 is SYDVKM. Trimming removed 3 bases from V and 5 bases from J, with 11 bases in between. The CDR3 DNA reads as TGTGCCAGCAGTTTGCGGCAGAGACACAATGAGCAGTTCTTC. This codes for CASSLRQRHNEQFF.

This chain joins TRBV6-2 or TRBV6-3 and TRBJ2-7, with 10 bases identical to TRBD2. Germline V CDR1 and CDR2: MNHEY, SVGEGT. There are 13 residues in the CDR3. V lost 5 bases, J lost 6 bases, and 4 bases stayed unmatched. CDR3 DNA: TGTGCCAGCAGTAATTTAGCGGGAGGCGAGCAGTACTTC. The encoded protein is CASSNLAGGEQYF.

This chain connects TRBV28 to TRBJ2-3; no clear D. The CDR3 has 12 amino acids. Germline V lookup: CDR1 MDHEN, CDR2 SYDVKM. V lost 6 bases and J 6 bases, leaving 10 bases between the germline ends. The CDR3 spells CASSPEVDTQYF. CDR3 DNA: TGTGCCAGCAGCCCCGAGGTGGATACGCAGTATTTT.

This clone has more than one count but fewer than ten. The chain is built from TRBV2 and TRBJ2-7; 13 bases fit TRBD2. Trimming at V came to 6 bases and at J to 6 bases, leaving 5 bases not matched to a gene. Germline assignment: CDR1 SNHLY and CDR2 FYNNEI. The CDR3 extends over 14 amino acids. CDR3: CASSRLAGGSEQYF. CDR3 DNA sequence: TGTGCCAGCAGCCGACTAGCGGGAGGCTCCGAGCAGTACTTC.

The chain combines TRBV7-6 with TRBJ2-2; 14 positions agree with TRBD2. CDR1 is SGHVS and CDR2 is FNYEAQ in the germline V gene. The trim removed 3 bases at V and 4 bases at J, leaving 10 bases unmatched. CDR3 size: 19 residues. The CDR3 DNA reads as TGTGCCAGCAGCTTCTTTTTTTTGGGGACTAGCGGGAGCACCGGGGAGCTGTTTTTT. This sequence encodes CASSFFFLGTSGSTGELFF.

J is TRBJ2-3 and V is TRBV7-2; D unresolved. Germline V gives CDR1 SGHTA, CDR2 FQGNSA. The CDR3 length is 14 residues. The V gene lost 0 bases and the J gene lost 0 bases, with 4 bases spanning the gap. CDR3 coding DNA: TGTGCCAGCAGCTTAGCGAGAAGCACAGATACGCAGTATTTT. The encoded protein is CASSLARSTDTQYF. Based on the CDR3 plus reference TRBV7-2 and TRBJ2-3, the full variable domain is GAGVSQSPSNKVTEKGKDVELRCDPISGHTALYWYRQSLGQGLEFLIYFQGNSAPDKSGLPSDRFSAERTGGSVSTLTIQRTQQEDSAVYLCASSLARSTDTQYFGPGTRLTVL.

This chain uses TRBV18 with TRBJ2-3, with D tentatively TRBD1 (7 bases). Germline CDR1 KGHSH, CDR2 LQKENI. This CDR3 is built from 20 residues. The V and J ends lost 4 bases and 1 base respectively, with 27 bases between them. The chain's CDR3 is CASSLGGTDFFYTGTDTQYF. As DNA, the CDR3 is TGTGCCAGCTCACTCGGCGGGACAGACTTCTTCTACACAGGCACAGATACGCAGTATTTT.

This clone showed up just a few times. CDR3 sequence: CASSAGTGGNTIYF. CDR3 in DNA: TGTGCCAGCAGCGCCGGGACAGGGGGAAACACCATATATTTT. This chain connects TRBV9 to TRBJ1-3, with 9 positions matching TRBD1. The CDR3 has 14 residues. Germline V gene lookup returns CDR1 SGDLS and CDR2 YYNGEE. V dropped 3 bases and J dropped 4; count of bases not matched to a gene: 2.

A note on this clone: At one of its ends the junction is not consistent with the germline gene, which may arise from a read error. V gene TRBV24-1 combines with J gene TRBJ2-4; D is possibly TRBD2 (7 bases). Germline CDR1 and CDR2: KGHDR and SFDVKD. The CDR3 loop spans 15 amino acids. The chain's CDR3 is CATSEGGAGKSIQYF. The CDR3 DNA sequence: TGTGCCACCAGTGAGGGGGGGGCCGGCAAAAGCATTCAGTACTTC.

This chain links TRBV19 with TRBJ2-2; 15 bases map to TRBD2. From germline, CDR1 is LNHDA and CDR2 SQIVND (reference sequence). The CDR3 loop spans 17 amino acids. The V segment lost 5 bases and the J segment 8 bases; nucleotides outside the gene matches: 9. In nucleotides, the CDR3 is TGTGCCAGTAGTGGGGGACTAGCGGGAGGCCCTCTGGGGGAGCTGTTTTTT. Its translation is CASSGGLAGGPLGELFF.